The next 15 T cell receptor beta chains were all read from a single sample in a study of blood T cell repertoires in COVID-19. Clones were read by immunoSEQ multiplex PCR, and TCRdb kept only the in-frame ones, dropping some. The sample contains 9,500 to 15,000 clones, approximately 86% of which appear only once. Sequencing was carried out using peripheral blood. All receptors derive from a human donor in a cohort sampled during active COVID-19.

This chain links TRBV5-4 with TRBJ2-1; 10 bases line up with TRBD2. CDR1 and CDR2 (germline): SGHNT, YYREEE (reference sequence). The CDR3 covers 17 residues. V was clipped by 4 bases and J by 3 bases; unmatched bases: 10. The CDR3 spells CASSLGSSGGVYNEQFF. The CDR3 DNA reads TGTGCCAGCAGCCTCGGATCTAGCGGGGGTGTCTACAATGAGCAGTTCTTC.

CDR3 amino acids: CASSPQTGGETQYF. The CDR3 bases are TGTGCCAGCAGCCCCCAGACAGGGGGAGAGACCCAGTACTTC. The J gene is TRBJ2-5, the V gene TRBV9; 9 nucleotides line up with TRBD1. With 4 bases clipped from V and 4 bases from J, the junction kept 5 bases outside the gene matches. The CDR3 spans 14 residues. Germline V gives CDR1 SGDLS, CDR2 YYNGEE. The full variable domain, completed using reference TRBV9 and TRBJ2-5, is DSGVTQTPKHLITATGQRVTLRCSPRSGDLSVYWYQQSLDQGLQFLIQYYNGEERAKGNILERFSAQQFPDLHSELNLSSLELGDSALYFCASSPQTGGETQYFGPGTRLLVL.

The chain recombines TRBV4-3 with TRBJ2-5; tentative D call: TRBD2 (6 bases). V lost 0 bases and J lost 1, with 15 bases in between. This CDR3 has 17 amino acids. Germline CDR1 and CDR2: LGHNA and YSLEER. CDR3 in amino acids: CASSQEVARGTQETQYF. CDR3 nucleotides: TGCGCCAGCAGCCAAGAAGTCGCGCGGGGCACCCAAGAGACCCAGTACTTC.

The chain couples TRBV6-5 to TRBJ1-1; the match to TRBD1 covers 7 bases. Germline V CDR1 and CDR2: MNHEY, SVGAGI. With V trimmed by 11 bases and J by 0 bases, 12 bases remained unmatched. The CDR3 loop spans 15 amino acids. CDR3 in amino acids: CAASGGRRMNTEAFF. The CDR3 nucleotides are TGTGCCGCCTCAGGGGGAAGGAGGATGAACACTGAAGCTTTCTTT.

This rearrangement joins TRBV6-6 to TRBJ1-2; perhaps TRBD1 as D (5 bases). The V gene's germline CDR1 is MNHNY and CDR2 SVGAGI (reference sequence). Deletions cut 0 bases from V and 5 bases from J, with 16 bases between. The CDR3 has 16 residues. The CDR3 reads CASSYSTGGNFYGYTF. DNA for the CDR3: TGTGCCAGCAGTTACTCGACGGGGGGGAACTTTTATGGCTACACCTTC.

The chain carries TRBV5-1 and TRBJ2-2; 11 nucleotides match TRBD1. The CDR3 is made up of 16 amino acids. Unmatched junction bases numbered 11, after V lost 7 bases and J lost 6 bases. Per the germline V gene, CDR1 is SGHRS and CDR2 is YFSETQ. The CDR3 region is CASEPGQGEGAGELFF. Here the CDR3 DNA reads TGCGCCAGCGAACCGGGACAGGGGGAAGGGGCCGGGGAGCTGTTTTTT.

V usage is TRBV5-4 and J usage is TRBJ2-2, with D perhaps TRBD1 (6 bases). The CDR3 covers 13 residues. Germline lookup yields CDR1 SGHNT and CDR2 YYREEE (reference sequence). The germline V and J ends were trimmed by 5 bases and 3 bases, with 8 bases remaining between them. CDR3 sequence (DNA): TGTGCCAGCAGGTGGACAGACACCGGGGAGCTGTTTTTT. Amino acid sequence: CASRWTDTGELFF.

V usage is TRBV7-2 and J usage is TRBJ2-6; 8 bases agree with TRBD1. The V gene's germline CDR1 is SGHTA and CDR2 FQGNSA. CDR3 length: 19 amino acids. J was trimmed by 0 bases and V by 3 bases; bases with no gene match: 10. CDR3 sequence: CASSFPRQGSYSGANVLTF. The CDR3 DNA follows: TGTGCCAGCAGCTTCCCAAGACAGGGGAGCTACTCTGGGGCCAACGTCCTGACTTTC.

CDR3 coding DNA: TGTGCCAGCAGCTGGAAACGGGAGGCGGAGGGAGAGACCCAGTACTTC. Its translation: CASSWKREAEGETQYF. This sequence joins TRBV13 and TRBJ2-5; 7 bases are a match to TRBD2. The CDR3 is made up of 16 amino acids. Per germline, CDR1 PRHDT and CDR2 FYEKMQ (reference sequence). Trimming cost V 4 bases and J 4 bases; bases outside gene matches: 12.

The sample holds one count of this clone. The rearrangement uses TRBV7-8 and TRBJ1-1; 7 bases align to TRBD1. CDR1 and CDR2 from the germline V gene are SGHVS and FQNEAQ. The CDR3 loop spans 15 amino acids. V was pared by 2 bases and J by 4 bases, with 7 bases of the junction left unmatched. The CDR3 DNA sequence: TGTGCCAGCAGCTTAAGATCGGGGACAGCCACTGAAGCTTTCTTT. Its protein is CASSLRSGTATEAFF.

The sample holds one count of this clone. The rearrangement links TRBV6-5 to TRBJ1-1, with D perhaps matching TRBD1 (5 bases). CDR3 length: 14 amino acids. V was shortened by 5 bases and J by 4 bases, with 14 bases between the two germline ends. The V gene's germline CDR1 is MNHEY and CDR2 SVGAGI. In nucleotides, the CDR3 is TGTGCCAGCAGTCTCCGGTTGGGGGGCACTGAAGCTTTCTTT. Translating it yields CASSLRLGGTEAFF.

The chain combines TRBV14 with TRBJ2-5, with 8 positions matching TRBD2. The length of the CDR3 is 16 residues. J gave up 4 bases and V 3 bases, and 10 bases lay outside the gene matches. Germline assignment: CDR1 SGHDN and CDR2 FVKESK. The DNA of the CDR3 is TGTGCCAGCAGCCAGGCCGGGCGGGGGGTCCGAGAGACCCAGTACTTC. This translates into CASSQAGRGVRETQYF.

CDR3 in amino acids: CASSETGLAGGWNEQFF. CDR3 DNA sequence: TGTGCCAGCAGTGAAACAGGACTAGCGGGGGGTTGGAATGAGCAGTTCTTC. The genes are TRBV2 and TRBJ2-1; TRBD2 agrees at 14 bases. The CDR3 sequence is 17 residues long. From germline, CDR1 is SNHLY and CDR2 FYNNEI. The V segment lost 2 bases and the J segment 7 bases; nucleotides outside the gene matches: 7.

The rearrangement joins TRBV27 to TRBJ2-7; 9 bases match TRBD1. Per the germline V gene, CDR1 is MNHEY and CDR2 is SMNVEV (reference sequence). The CDR3 loop spans 16 amino acids. Losses at the gene ends were 5 bases for V and 2 bases for J; bases not matched to a gene: 10. The CDR3 region has the DNA TGTGCCAGCAGTAAATTAGGGACAGGGAGGACCTACGAGCAGTACTTC. Protein product: CASSKLGTGRTYEQYF.

This clone was seen a handful of times. CDR3 sequence: CASSLLSATTGELFF. CDR3 nucleotides: TGTGCCAGCAGCTTGCTTAGCGCCACCACCGGGGAGCTGTTTTTT. The rearrangement joins TRBV5-4 to TRBJ2-2; maybe TRBD2 (5 bases). CDR1 and CDR2 (germline): SGHNT, YYREEE (reference sequence). This CDR3 is built from 15 residues. V was cut by 1 base and J by 4 bases, with 11 bases left in between.